These 23 T cell receptor beta chains share one sample of origin, sequenced in a study of Graves' ophthalmopathy and Graves' hyperthyroidism. The TCR beta CDR3 regions underwent amplification from RNA transcripts. First-round RT-PCR used HTBI primers; second-round multiplex PCR followed. TCRdb ran MiXCR on the multiplex PCR reads and lists one entry per CDR3 protein. The sample has hundreds of thousands of distinct CDR3 sequences, roughly 20% seen once; the top ten hold roughly 3.2%. Source material: peripheral blood. The receptors were sampled from a woman aged 18-35 years with stable Graves' hyperthyroidism.

This rearrangement joins TRBV29-1 to TRBJ1-5, with D possibly being TRBD1 (5 bases). Germline-derived CDR1 and CDR2 are SQVTM and ANQGSEA. This CDR3 has 13 residues. V lost 5 bases, J lost 7 bases, and 15 bases lay in between. CDR3 sequence (DNA): TGCAGCGTTTGGGAGGGGATGGGCCAGCCCCAGCATTTT. Its protein is CSVWEGMGQPQHF.

CDR3 nucleotide sequence: TGTGCTAGTGCCACGGGGGGGACTCAGCCCCAGCATTTT. Translated, it gives CASATGGTQPQHF. The V and J genes are TRBV12-5 and TRBJ1-5; tentatively, D is TRBD1 (5 bases). The CDR3 covers 13 residues. From germline, CDR1 is LGHNT and CDR2 FRNRAP. Trimming took off 7 bases at V and 6 bases at J, with 13 bases between the two ends.

This clonotype has ten or more counts. The chain combines TRBV4-1 with TRBJ1-6; D might be TRBD1 (6 bases). Deletions cut 4 bases from V and 7 bases from J, with 14 bases between. This CDR3 has 15 residues. CDR1 is MGHRA and CDR2 is YSYEKL in the germline V gene. DNA for the CDR3: TGCGCCAGCAGCCGGAACAGGGTCGAGAATTCACCCCTCCACTTT. This encodes CASSRNRVENSPLHF.

In its sample, this clonotype was seen many times. V usage is TRBV30 and J usage is TRBJ2-7; 7 bases fit TRBD2. The CDR3 sequence is 15 residues long. Germline V lookup: CDR1 GTSNPN, CDR2 SVGIG (reference sequence). V lost 2 bases and J lost 3; bases outside the gene matches: 10. CDR3 DNA sequence: TGTGCCTGGAGTAAGGGACGGGAGGCCTACTACGAGCAGTACTTC. Protein: CAWSKGREAYYEQYF.

The gene calls are TRBV11-2 and TRBJ1-2; perhaps TRBD1 as D (6 bases). The CDR3 totals 16 residues. CDR1 is SGHAT and CDR2 is FQNNGV in the germline V gene. Trimming took 0 bases from V and 4 from J, leaving 15 bases between them. The CDR3 region is CASSLDPGASAYGYTF. As DNA, the CDR3 is TGTGCCAGCAGCTTAGATCCGGGGGCGTCAGCCTATGGCTACACCTTC.

In this sample, this clonotype turned up a few times. The germline gene is not matched at one end of the junction; a read error may be the cause. The gene calls are TRBV6-2 or TRBV6-3 and TRBJ1-6, with a possible D match to TRBD1 (5 bases). Germline values: CDR1 MNHEY, CDR2 SVGEGT. The CDR3 contains 14 residues. The CDR3 nucleotides read TGTGCCAGCAGCGCGGGGCCCTACAATTCACCCCTCCACTTT. Residues: CASSAGPYNSPLHF.

The J gene is TRBJ1-5, the V gene TRBV24-1; D is uncertain. This CDR3 is built from 13 residues. The V gene's germline CDR1 is KGHDR and CDR2 SFDVKD. V lost 8 bases and J 3 bases, leaving 10 bases between the germline ends. The DNA of the CDR3 is TGTGCCACCACCGCAGGCGTCAATCAGCCCCAGCATTTT. The encoded protein is CATTAGVNQPQHF.

V and J are TRBV12-3 or TRBV12-4 and TRBJ2-5; 8 nucleotides agree with TRBD2. V was clipped by 2 bases and J by 4 bases; unmatched bases: 6. The CDR3 contains 15 residues. The CDR3 reads CASSLNGRAGETQYF. For the CDR3, the DNA is TGTGCCAGCAGTTTAAACGGGAGGGCCGGAGAGACCCAGTACTTC.

This clonotype was observed a handful of times. V usage is TRBV11-2 and J usage is TRBJ1-2; 12 nucleotides match TRBD1. After removal of 0 bases from V and 7 bases from J, the junction contained 3 bases not matched to a gene. The CDR3 is made up of 15 amino acids. The germline CDR1 and CDR2 sequences are SGHAT and FQNNGV. CDR3 coding DNA: TGTGCCAGCAGCTTAGAGGGACAGGGGGCCAGTGGCTACACCTTC. Protein sequence: CASSLEGQGASGYTF.

The chain combines TRBV29-1 with TRBJ1-5; no firm D call. CDR1 is SQVTM, CDR2 ANQGSEA, per germline. The length of the CDR3 is 8 residues. The CDR3 DNA is TGCATCGCGCTGGCCCAGCATTTT. It specifies CIALAQHF. The full variable domain, with the rest looked up from reference TRBV29-1 and TRBJ1-5, is SAVISQKPSRDICQRGTSLTIQCQVDSQVTMMFWYRQQPGQSLTLIATANQGSEATYESGFVIDKFPISRPNLTFSTLTVSNMSPEDSSIYLCIALAQHFGDGTRLSIL.

This clonotype came up many times. The chain combines TRBV20-1 with TRBJ2-4; 7 positions agree with TRBD1. The CDR3 extends over 14 amino acids. Germline CDR1 reads DFQATT; CDR2 reads SNEGSKA (reference sequence). Trimming cost V 0 bases and J 2 bases; bases outside gene matches: 1. The CDR3 DNA reads as TGCAGTGCTAGAGACAGGGGGACCAAAAACATTCAGTACTTC. Encoded protein: CSARDRGTKNIQYF.

V usage is TRBV5-6 and J usage is TRBJ1-2, with D possibly matching TRBD1 (6 bases). CDR1 and CDR2 from the germline V gene are SGHDT and YYEEEE. The length of the CDR3 is 14 residues. V lost 3 bases and J 6 bases, leaving 15 bases between the germline ends. The CDR3 spells CASSSEGGIHGYTF. CDR3 DNA: TGTGCCAGCAGCTCAGAGGGGGGAATCCATGGCTACACCTTC.

This clonotype was picked up many times. This chain joins TRBV20-1 and TRBJ1-5; 7 nucleotides line up with TRBD1. Germline V lookup: CDR1 DFQATT, CDR2 SNEGSKA (reference sequence). This CDR3 comprises 14 residues. J was trimmed by 7 bases and V by 0 bases; bases with no gene match: 6. The CDR3 nucleotides are TGCAGTGCTAGAGACGACAGGGTTTCGCAGCCCCAGCATTTT. This codes for CSARDDRVSQPQHF.

This clonotype appeared many times. The chain links TRBV7-2 to TRBJ2-7; 8 bases are shared with TRBD2. Germline lookup yields CDR1 SGHTA and CDR2 FQGNSA. J was trimmed by 6 bases and V by 6 bases; bases with no gene match: 13. The length of the CDR3 is 15 residues. DNA for the CDR3: TGTGCCAGCAGTCCTATAAGGACTAGCAGCGGCGAGCAGTACTTC. Translating gives CASSPIRTSSGEQYF.

This clonotype has at least ten counts. The chain has TRBV29-1 and TRBJ1-1, with TRBD1 matching 9 bases. This CDR3 spans 14 amino acids. V shed 7 bases, J shed 6 bases, and the junction held 12 bases outside the gene matches. CDR1 and CDR2 from the germline V gene are SQVTM and ANQGSEA. Written as DNA, the CDR3 is TGCAGCGCACAGGACAGGGGATTTGGAGCTGAAGCTTTCTTT. Protein sequence: CSAQDRGFGAEAFF.

This clonotype was detected ten times or more. The chain is built from TRBV18 and TRBJ2-7, with 7 bases fitting TRBD2. Trimming removed 2 bases from V and 1 base from J; junction bases left unmatched: 14. This CDR3 is 18 amino acids long. Germline CDR1 KGHSH, CDR2 LQKENI. CDR3 sequence (DNA): TGTGCCAGCTCACCAAGTAAATCAAGCGGGGCTAGTTCCTACGAGCAGTACTTC. It yields the protein CASSPSKSSGASSYEQYF. Supplemented by reference TRBV18 and TRBJ2-7, the full variable domain reads NAGVMQNPRHLVRRRGQEARLRCSPMKGHSHVYWYRQLPEEGLKFMVYLQKENIIDESGMPKERFSAEFPKEGPSILRIQQVVRGDSAAYFCASSPSKSSGASSYEQYFGPGTRLTVT.

This clonotype was picked up many times. The chain's CDR3 is CASSEGGVQNTGELFF. The CDR3 nucleotides are TGTGCCAGCAGTGAAGGAGGGGTCCAAAACACCGGGGAGCTGTTTTTT. The V call is TRBV2, the J call TRBJ2-2; D is possibly TRBD1 or TRBD2 (5 bases each). With 1 base removed from V and 2 bases from J, the gap between germline ends came to 11 bases. Germline CDR1 and CDR2: SNHLY and FYNNEI. CDR3 size: 16 residues. The whole variable domain, filled in from reference TRBV2 and TRBJ2-2, reads EPEVTQTPSHQVTQMGQEVILRCVPISNHLYFYWYRQILGQKVEFLVSFYNNEISEKSEIFDDQFSVERPDGSNFTLKIRSTKLEDSAMYFCASSEGGVQNTGELFFGEGSRLTVL.

This clonotype was seen many times. The rearrangement links TRBV6-1 to TRBJ2-7; D remains unclear. CDR1 and CDR2 from the germline V gene are MNHNS and SASEGT. The CDR3 has 11 residues. V was trimmed by 7 bases and J by 3 bases, leaving 7 bases between them. Written as DNA, the CDR3 is TGTGCCAGCATCGAGGTCTACGAGCAGTACTTC. It codes for CASIEVYEQYF.

This clonotype was found a few times. The rearrangement uses TRBV12-3 or TRBV12-4 and TRBJ2-2, with D possibly being TRBD1 or TRBD2 (7 bases each). The CDR3 covers 13 residues. Trimming removed 10 bases at V and 1 base at J, with 10 bases between. The CDR3 DNA sequence: TGTGCCATCAGGGGGGGGAACACCGGGGAGCTGTTTTTT. Translation: CAIRGGNTGELFF.

This clonotype was seen repeatedly, ten times or more. The chain links TRBV2 to TRBJ1-3, with 7 bases matching TRBD1. The CDR3 sequence is 16 residues long. CDR1 is SNHLY, CDR2 FYNNEI, per germline. V dropped 6 bases and J dropped 0; count of bases not matched to a gene: 8. This CDR3 reads CASRGQDWDSGNTIYF. CDR3 in DNA: TGTGCCAGCAGAGGACAGGATTGGGACTCTGGAAACACCATATATTTT.

This clonotype was counted ten times or more. The rearrangement links TRBV20-1 to TRBJ1-5, with D possibly matching TRBD1 (5 bases). Between the trimmed V and J ends, which lost 1 base and 6 bases, there was a span of 13 bases. Germline V gene lookup returns CDR1 DFQATT and CDR2 SNEGSKA (reference sequence). The CDR3 is 14 residues long. The CDR3 sequence is CSARVGDVVQPQHF. In DNA form, the CDR3 reads TGCAGTGCTAGAGTGGGGGACGTTGTTCAGCCCCAGCATTTT.

This chain links TRBV20-1 with TRBJ1-5; D is possibly TRBD1 (6 bases). The CDR3 has 15 amino acids. Trimming left V 6 bases short and J 7 bases short, with 22 bases between. Germline CDR1 reads DFQATT; CDR2 reads SNEGSKA (reference sequence). CDR3 DNA sequence: TGCAGTGCCTTGGATTCCGGGACATTGGGCCAGCCCCAGCATTTT. Residues: CSALDSGTLGQPQHF.

This clonotype was counted many times. The chain is built from TRBV20-1 and TRBJ2-7; D is perhaps TRBD1 (6 bases). V was cut by 6 bases and J by 2 bases, with 14 bases left in between. The CDR3 extends over 13 amino acids. Germline CDR1 and CDR2: DFQATT and SNEGSKA (reference sequence). For the CDR3, the DNA is TGCAGTGCCTCCAAGCCAGGGGCCTACGAGCAGTACTTC. This codes for CSASKPGAYEQYF.